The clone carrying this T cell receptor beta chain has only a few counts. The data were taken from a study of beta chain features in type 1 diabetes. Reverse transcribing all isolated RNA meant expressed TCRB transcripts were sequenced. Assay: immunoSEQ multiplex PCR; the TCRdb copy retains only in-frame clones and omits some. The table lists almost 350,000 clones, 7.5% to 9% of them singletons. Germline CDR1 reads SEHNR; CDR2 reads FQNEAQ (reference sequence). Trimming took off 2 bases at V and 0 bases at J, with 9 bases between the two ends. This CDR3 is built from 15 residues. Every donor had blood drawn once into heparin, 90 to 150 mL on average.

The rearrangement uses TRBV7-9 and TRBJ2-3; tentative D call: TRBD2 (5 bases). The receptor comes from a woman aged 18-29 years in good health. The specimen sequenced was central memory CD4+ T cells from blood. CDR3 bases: TGTGCCAGCAGCTTAATCGGGATGAGCACAGATACGCAGTATTTT. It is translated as CASSLIGMSTDTQYF. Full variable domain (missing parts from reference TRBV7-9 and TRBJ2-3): DTGVSQNPRHKITKRGQNVTFRCDPISEHNRLYWYRQTLGQGPEFLTYFQNEAQLEKSRLLSDRFSAERPKGSFSTLEIQRTEQGDSAMYLCASSLIGMSTDTQYFGPGTRLTVL.